Sequencing of this T cell receptor beta chain was carried out in a study of technical replicates of blood from several donors. J gave up 6 bases and V 0 bases, and 3 bases lay outside the gene matches. This CDR3 spans 14 amino acids. Germline V gives CDR1 SGDLS, CDR2 YYNGEE. Data came from immunoSEQ multiplex PCR; TCRdb stores just in-frame clones and leaves some out. The repertoire holds about 88,000 clones, roughly 94% seen once, with 0.34% in the top ten. V is TRBV9 and J is TRBJ2-1, with TRBD2 matching 7 bases. The material sequenced was T cells isolated from PBMCs. The clonotype was recovered from a human donor in good health. The CDR3 DNA follows: TGTGCCAGCAGCGTAGACCTAGCGGTCAATGAGCAGTTCTTC. Translation gives CASSVDLAVNEQFF.